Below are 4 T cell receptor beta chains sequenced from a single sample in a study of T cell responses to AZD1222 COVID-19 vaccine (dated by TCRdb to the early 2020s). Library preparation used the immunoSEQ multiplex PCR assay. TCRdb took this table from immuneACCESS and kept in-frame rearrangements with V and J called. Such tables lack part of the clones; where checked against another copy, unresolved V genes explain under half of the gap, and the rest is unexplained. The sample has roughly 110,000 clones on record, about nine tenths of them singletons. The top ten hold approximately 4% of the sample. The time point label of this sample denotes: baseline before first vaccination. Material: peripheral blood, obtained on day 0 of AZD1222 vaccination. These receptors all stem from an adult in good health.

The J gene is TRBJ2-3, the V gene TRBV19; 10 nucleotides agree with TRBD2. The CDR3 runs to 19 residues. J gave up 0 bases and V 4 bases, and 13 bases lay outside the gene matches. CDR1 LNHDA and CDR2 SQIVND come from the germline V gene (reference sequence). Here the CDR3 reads CASSRGSGGPETSTDTQYF. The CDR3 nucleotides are TGTGCCAGTAGTAGAGGTAGCGGGGGGCCTGAAACTAGCACAGATACGCAGTATTTT.

The CDR3 DNA follows: TGTGCCAGCAGTTTATCGGGGTATAGCAATCAGCCCCAGCATTTT. Translated: CASSLSGYSNQPQHF. This rearrangement joins TRBV27 to TRBJ1-5; D is uncertain. V gave up 0 bases and J gave up 0 bases, with 6 bases separating them. Germline V lookup: CDR1 MNHEY, CDR2 SMNVEV (reference sequence). The CDR3 is 15 amino acids.

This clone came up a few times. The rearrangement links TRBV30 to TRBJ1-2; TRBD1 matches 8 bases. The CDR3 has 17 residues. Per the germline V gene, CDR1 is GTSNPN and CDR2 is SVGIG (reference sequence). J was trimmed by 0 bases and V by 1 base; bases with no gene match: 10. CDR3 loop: CAWSAPGQDAPNYGYTF. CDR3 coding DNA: TGTGCCTGGAGTGCTCCGGGACAGGATGCTCCTAACTATGGCTACACCTTC.

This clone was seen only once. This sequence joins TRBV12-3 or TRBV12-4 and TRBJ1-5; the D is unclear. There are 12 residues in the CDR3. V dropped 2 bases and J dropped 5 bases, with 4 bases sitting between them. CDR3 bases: TGTGCCAGCAGTTTACTAGATCAGCCCCAGCATTTT. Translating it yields CASSLLDQPQHF.